What follows describes a single TCR beta chain. Antigen: not known. CDR1 DFQATT and CDR2 SNEGSKA come from the germline V gene (reference sequence). CDR3 length equals 16 residues. The V end lost 0 bases, the J end lost 2 bases, and 15 bases lay between the germline ends. Noted time point: patch test 3, about 24 weeks after DPC sensitization. Treatment meaning: therapeutic diphenylcyclopropenone sensitization with weekly scalp DPC. Total RNA was extracted from unfractionated whole blood. The sample is drawn from a study of human T cells and chemical hapten exposure. For the study at large: Throughout the approximately 25-week study, diphenylcyclopropenone was applied weekly to the patients' scalps.

Study-level points and caveats: Sensitizing to DPC left TCRs with a frequency above 1 in 1000 unaltered.

The study used a library that attached unique molecular identifiers to individual cDNA molecules. From the RACE reads, TCRdb called clonotypes with MiXCR, one entry per CDR3 protein. The sample includes 82,000 or so distinct CDR3 sequences, 10% to 15% seen only once; the top ten take around 5.8%. Sequenced here: whole blood, sampled in connection with sensitization to the hapten diphenylcyclopropenone (DPC). The sequence came from a woman aged 45 to 65 with alopecia areata. Some clones in this sample may be carry-over from other donors' samples. The chain employs TRBV20-1 and TRBJ2-3; a possible D gene is TRBD2 (5 bases). CDR3 sequence (DNA): TGCAGTGCTAGAGATTGGGCGGAGGCCCCCACAGATACGCAGTATTTT. Translated: CSARDWAEAPTDTQYF.